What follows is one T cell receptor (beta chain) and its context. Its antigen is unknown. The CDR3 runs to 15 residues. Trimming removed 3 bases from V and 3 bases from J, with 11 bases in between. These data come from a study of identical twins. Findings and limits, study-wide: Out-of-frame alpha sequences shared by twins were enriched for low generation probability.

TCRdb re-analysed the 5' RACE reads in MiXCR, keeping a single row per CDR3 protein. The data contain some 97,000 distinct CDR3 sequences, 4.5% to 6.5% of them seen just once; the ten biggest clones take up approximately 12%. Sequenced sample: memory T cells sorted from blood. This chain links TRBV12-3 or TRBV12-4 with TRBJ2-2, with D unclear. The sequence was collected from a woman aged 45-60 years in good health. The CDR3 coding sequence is TGTGCCAGCAGTTTTGGTCGGGTAGACACCGGGGAGCTGTTTTTT. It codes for CASSFGRVDTGELFF.